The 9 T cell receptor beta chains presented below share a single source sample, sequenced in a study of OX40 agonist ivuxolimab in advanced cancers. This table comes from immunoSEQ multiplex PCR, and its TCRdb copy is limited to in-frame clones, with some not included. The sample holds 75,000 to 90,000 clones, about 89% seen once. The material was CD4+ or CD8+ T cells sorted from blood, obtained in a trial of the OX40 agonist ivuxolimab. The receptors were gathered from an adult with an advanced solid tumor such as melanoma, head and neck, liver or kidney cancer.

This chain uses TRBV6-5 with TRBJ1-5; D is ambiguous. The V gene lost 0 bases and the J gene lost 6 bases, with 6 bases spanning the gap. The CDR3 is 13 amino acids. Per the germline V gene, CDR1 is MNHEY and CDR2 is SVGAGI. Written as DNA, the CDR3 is TGTGCCAGCAGTTACTCTATTAGTCAGCCCCAGCATTTT. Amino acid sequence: CASSYSISQPQHF.

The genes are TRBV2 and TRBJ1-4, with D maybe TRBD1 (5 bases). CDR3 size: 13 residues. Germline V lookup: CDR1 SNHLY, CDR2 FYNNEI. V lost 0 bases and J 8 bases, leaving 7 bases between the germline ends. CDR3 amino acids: CASSEARVEKLFF. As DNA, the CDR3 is TGTGCCAGCAGTGAAGCCAGGGTCGAAAAACTGTTTTTT.

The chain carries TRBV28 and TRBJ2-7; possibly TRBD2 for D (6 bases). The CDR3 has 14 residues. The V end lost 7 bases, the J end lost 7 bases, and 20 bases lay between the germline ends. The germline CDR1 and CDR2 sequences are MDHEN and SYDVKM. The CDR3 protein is CASTRLGSGGEQYF. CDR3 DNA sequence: TGTGCCAGCACCCGACTGGGCTCCGGGGGTGAGCAGTACTTC.

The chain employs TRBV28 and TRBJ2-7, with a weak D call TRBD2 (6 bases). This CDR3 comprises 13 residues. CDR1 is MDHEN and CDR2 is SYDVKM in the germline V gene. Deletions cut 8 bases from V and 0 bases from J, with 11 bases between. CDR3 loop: CASWGRSSYEQYF. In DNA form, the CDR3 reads TGTGCCAGCTGGGGGAGGAGCTCCTACGAGCAGTACTTC. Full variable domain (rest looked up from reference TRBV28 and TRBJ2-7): DVKVTQSSRYLVKRTGEKVFLECVQDMDHENMFWYRQDPGLGLRLIYFSYDVKMKEKGDIPEGYSVSREKKERFSLILESASTNQTSMYLCASWGRSSYEQYFGPGTRLTVT.

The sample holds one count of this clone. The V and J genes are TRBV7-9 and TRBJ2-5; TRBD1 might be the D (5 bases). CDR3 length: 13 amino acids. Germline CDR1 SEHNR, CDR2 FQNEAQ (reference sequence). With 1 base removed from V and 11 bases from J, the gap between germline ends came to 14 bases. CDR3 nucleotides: TGTGCCAGCAGCTTAGGAGTGGGAAGGGGTCAGTACTTC. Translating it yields CASSLGVGRGQYF.

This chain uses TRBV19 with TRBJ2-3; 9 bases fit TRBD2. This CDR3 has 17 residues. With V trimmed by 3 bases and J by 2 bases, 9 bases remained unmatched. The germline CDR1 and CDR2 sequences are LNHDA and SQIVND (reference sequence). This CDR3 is CASSMVGLAGITDTQYF. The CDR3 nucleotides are TGTGCCAGTAGTATGGTTGGGCTAGCGGGAATCACAGATACGCAGTATTTT.

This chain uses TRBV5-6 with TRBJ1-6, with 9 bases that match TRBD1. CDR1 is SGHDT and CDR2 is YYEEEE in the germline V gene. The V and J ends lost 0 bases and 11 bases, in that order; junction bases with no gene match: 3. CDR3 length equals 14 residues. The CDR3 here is CASSLDRGRPPLHF. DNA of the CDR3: TGTGCCAGCAGCTTGGACAGGGGGCGCCCACCCCTCCACTTT.

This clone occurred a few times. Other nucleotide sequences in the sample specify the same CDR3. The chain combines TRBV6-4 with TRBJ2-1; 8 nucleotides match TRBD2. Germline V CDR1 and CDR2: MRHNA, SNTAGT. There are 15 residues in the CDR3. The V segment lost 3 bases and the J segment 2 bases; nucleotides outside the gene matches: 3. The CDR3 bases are TGTGCCAGCAGTGATAGAGCGGGGGCCTACAATGAGCAGTTCTTC. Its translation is CASSDRAGAYNEQFF.

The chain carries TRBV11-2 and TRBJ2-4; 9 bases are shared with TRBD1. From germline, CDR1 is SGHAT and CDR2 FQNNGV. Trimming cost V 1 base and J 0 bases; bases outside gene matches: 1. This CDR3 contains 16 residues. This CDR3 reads CASSLVTGGAKNIQYF. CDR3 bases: TGTGCCAGCAGCTTAGTGACAGGGGGAGCCAAAAACATTCAGTACTTC.